One and the same sample provided the 20 T cell receptor beta chains below, sequenced in a study of T cells in Graves' hyperthyroidism and ophthalmopathy (dated by TCRdb to the late 2010s). Libraries were made using multiplex PCR. TCRdb shows the sequencer as Illumina HiSeq 2000. TCR beta CDR3 regions were amplified from RNA transcripts. The first round of RT-PCR for the TCR CDR3 was performed with the HTBI primer set and the Qiagen OneStep RT-PCR kit. The public reads were quality trimmed at Q25 with fastp and then assembled into clones with MiXCR by TCRdb, keeping productive beta chains. Every entry covers one CDR3 protein and lists the most common genes and DNA from its rows. The sample has some 620,000 distinct CDR3 sequences on record, 15% to 20% of them singletons. The ten largest clones represent 3.8% of the sample. Sequences were obtained from blood. Every receptor here comes from a woman in her twenties or thirties with Graves' hyperthyroidism.

This clonotype was seen at least ten times. J is TRBJ1-5 and V is TRBV5-1; D is ambiguous. V lost 2 bases and J lost 3, with 6 bases in between. The CDR3 runs 13 residues. In germline, CDR1 is SGHRS, CDR2 YFSETQ. CDR3 protein: CASSFSPNQPQHF. CDR3 bases: TGCGCCAGCAGCTTTTCGCCCAATCAGCCCCAGCATTTT.

The sample holds a few counts of this clonotype. The chain is built from TRBV9 and TRBJ1-2, with D perhaps TRBD1 (6 bases). V was shortened by 2 bases and J by 6 bases, with 11 bases between the two germline ends. The CDR3 has 13 residues. Germline values: CDR1 SGDLS, CDR2 YYNGEE. The CDR3 spells CASSVGQYDGYTF. CDR3 in DNA: TGTGCCAGCAGCGTCGGACAGTACGATGGCTACACCTTC. The full variable domain, completed using reference TRBV9 and TRBJ1-2, is DSGVTQTPKHLITATGQRVTLRCSPRSGDLSVYWYQQSLDQGLQFLIQYYNGEERAKGNILERFSAQQFPDLHSELNLSSLELGDSALYFCASSVGQYDGYTFGSGTRLTVV.

This clonotype has more than one count but fewer than ten. This sequence joins TRBV30 and TRBJ2-3; D call uncertain. Trimming pared 4 bases from V and 6 bases from J, leaving 8 bases between. The CDR3 has 11 amino acids. CDR1 and CDR2 (germline): GTSNPN, SVGIG (reference sequence). This CDR3 is CAWIPGDTQYF. The CDR3, as DNA: TGTGCCTGGATCCCCGGGGATACGCAGTATTTT.

This clonotype was recorded only once. V and J are TRBV9 and TRBJ1-2, with D maybe TRBD1 (6 bases). The CDR3 covers 16 residues. From germline, CDR1 is SGDLS and CDR2 YYNGEE. V lost 7 bases and J 7 bases, leaving 26 bases between the germline ends. The CDR3 protein is CASLPSDSGHRGGYTF. The CDR3 nucleotides are TGTGCCAGCCTCCCCTCGGACAGCGGTCATCGTGGTGGCTACACCTTC. Drawing the rest from reference TRBV9 and TRBJ1-2, the complete variable domain is DSGVTQTPKHLITATGQRVTLRCSPRSGDLSVYWYQQSLDQGLQFLIQYYNGEERAKGNILERFSAQQFPDLHSELNLSSLELGDSALYFCASLPSDSGHRGGYTFGSGTRLTVV.

V gene TRBV7-8 combines with J gene TRBJ2-5, with no clear D. Germline V CDR1 and CDR2: SGHVS, FQNEAQ. This CDR3 comprises 14 residues. Between the trimmed V and J ends, which lost 5 bases and 4 bases, there was a span of 14 bases. The DNA for the CDR3 is TGTGCCAGCAGCCTAGTATCGGGCTTAGAGACCCAGTACTTC. Its protein is CASSLVSGLETQYF.

This clonotype has a count of ten or more. V gene TRBV27 combines with J gene TRBJ2-5; D gene ambiguous. Germline V gives CDR1 MNHEY, CDR2 SMNVEV (reference sequence). V was trimmed by 0 bases and J by 1 base, leaving 6 bases between them. The CDR3 is made up of 14 amino acids. CDR3 in DNA: TGTGCCAGCAGTTTATCTTTCGTCCAAGAGACCCAGTACTTC. Residues: CASSLSFVQETQYF.

This clonotype was seen repeatedly, ten times or more. The V and J genes are TRBV28 and TRBJ1-6; D perhaps matches TRBD1 (6 bases). The CDR3 runs 12 residues. Germline loops: CDR1 MDHEN, CDR2 SYDVKM. V lost 7 bases to trimming and J lost 12 bases, with 13 bases between them. CDR3 in amino acids: CASKGGLLPLHF. CDR3 sequence (DNA): TGTGCCAGCAAGGGGGGGCTCTTACCCCTCCACTTT.

In its sample, this clonotype was seen a few times. J is TRBJ1-5 and V is TRBV20-1; D is unclear. CDR1 is DFQATT and CDR2 is SNEGSKA in the germline V gene (reference sequence). There are 15 residues in the CDR3. V was clipped by 6 bases and J by 4 bases, with 19 bases between them. This CDR3 reads CSAATGPGSNQPQHF. In nucleotides, the CDR3 is TGCAGTGCCGCAACCGGCCCCGGGAGTAATCAGCCCCAGCATTTT.

This clonotype was seen a handful of times. This chain links TRBV5-4 with TRBJ1-2, with TRBD1 identical over 8 bases. This CDR3 has 15 amino acids. Germline assignment: CDR1 SGHNT and CDR2 YYREEE (reference sequence). J lost 3 bases, V lost 4 bases, and 8 bases had no gene match. Here the CDR3 reads CASSTPTGVHYGYTF. CDR3 bases: TGTGCCAGCAGCACTCCGACAGGGGTTCACTATGGCTACACCTTC.

The chain carries TRBV19 and TRBJ1-3; 7 positions agree with TRBD1. Trimming removed 7 bases from V and 2 bases from J; junction bases left unmatched: 11. The CDR3 is 16 amino acids. Looked up from germline, CDR1 is LNHDA and CDR2 is SQIVND (reference sequence). The CDR3 region is CASTFQAGQTGNTIYF. CDR3 DNA: TGTGCCAGTACTTTCCAAGCGGGACAGACTGGAAACACCATATATTTT.

This chain uses TRBV4-3 with TRBJ2-7, with 8 bases aligning to TRBD1. The CDR3 totals 15 residues. In germline, CDR1 is LGHNA, CDR2 YSLEER. Trimming took 1 base from V and 4 from J; bases not matched to a gene: 6. In DNA form, the CDR3 reads TGCGCCAGCAGCCAAGGGCCCAGGGGGCTATACGAGCAGTACTTC. Translated, it gives CASSQGPRGLYEQYF.

This clonotype was counted at least ten times. The chain links TRBV6-5 to TRBJ1-2; D remains ambiguous. The ends were cut back, 0 bases at V and 4 bases at J, with 12 bases in the middle. CDR1 MNHEY and CDR2 SVGAGI come from the germline V gene. CDR3 size: 15 residues. Here the CDR3 DNA reads TGTGCCAGCAGTTACTCTGTGGGAGGCGGCTATGGCTACACCTTC. Translated: CASSYSVGGGYGYTF.

This clonotype showed up many times. This chain connects TRBV3-1 to TRBJ2-7; D not certain. Deletions cut 0 bases from V and 3 bases from J, with 9 bases between. CDR1 and CDR2 from the germline V gene are LGHDT and YNNKEL (reference sequence). The CDR3 consists of 14 residues. In DNA form, the CDR3 reads TGTGCCAGCAGCCAAGATAGATCGAACTACGAGCAGTACTTC. Its translation is CASSQDRSNYEQYF.

The chain employs TRBV4-3 and TRBJ2-7; 7 nucleotides match TRBD2. The J segment lost 4 bases and the V segment lost 0 bases, leaving 6 bases of the junction unmatched. The length of the CDR3 is 15 residues. Germline lookup yields CDR1 LGHNA and CDR2 YSLEER. CDR3 nucleotides: TGCGCCAGCAGCCAAGATCTAGCGGCGGGATACGAGCAGTACTTC. Translating gives CASSQDLAAGYEQYF.

This clonotype was seen a few times. J is TRBJ1-2 and V is TRBV6-2 or TRBV6-3, with D maybe TRBD1 (6 bases). This CDR3 spans 13 amino acids. Germline lookup yields CDR1 MNHEY and CDR2 SVGEGT. Trimming took 5 bases from V and 5 from J, leaving 12 bases between them. CDR3 nucleotide sequence: TGTGCCAGCAGTGGGGGCGCGTGGTATGGCTACACCTTC. Protein product: CASSGGAWYGYTF.

Turning to this clonotype: A read error may explain this, as a much larger clone is one base away. The V gene is TRBV28, the J gene TRBJ1-1, with D unresolved. Germline assignment: CDR1 MDHEN and CDR2 SYDVKM. The CDR3 has 12 amino acids. The CDR3 DNA reads as TGTGCCAGCAGTCAGATGAACACTGAAGCTTCCTTT. It specifies CASSQMNTEASF.

This clonotype was detected ten times or more. The chain combines TRBV9 with TRBJ2-1, with D unclear. Germline assignment: CDR1 SGDLS and CDR2 YYNGEE. There are 12 residues in the CDR3. V lost 3 bases to trimming and J lost 2 bases, with 3 bases between them. CDR3 sequence (DNA): TGTGCCAGCAGCGACCCCTACAATGAGCAGTTCTTC. Translated, it gives CASSDPYNEQFF.

This clonotype was counted a few times. The genes are TRBV5-1 and TRBJ2-1, with D hard to call. CDR1 and CDR2 from the germline V gene are SGHRS and YFSETQ. The CDR3 runs 16 residues. V was cut by 0 bases and J by 0 bases, with 10 bases left in between. In DNA form, the CDR3 reads TGCGCCAGCAGCTTGGGTCCGGGCGGCTCCTACAATGAGCAGTTCTTC. The encoded protein is CASSLGPGGSYNEQFF.

The sample holds many counts of this clonotype. V and J are TRBV7-2 and TRBJ2-5; D might be TRBD1 (6 bases). The CDR3 loop spans 15 amino acids. Between the trimmed V and J ends, which lost 2 bases and 5 bases, there was a span of 15 bases. The germline gives CDR1 SGHTA, CDR2 FQGNSA. Here the CDR3 reads CASSLRAGVGETQYF. The DNA for the CDR3 is TGTGCCAGCAGCTTAAGGGCAGGGGTTGGGGAGACCCAGTACTTC.

This clonotype was detected ten times or more. This chain connects TRBV30 to TRBJ2-1; possibly TRBD1 for D (6 bases). Germline CDR1 reads GTSNPN; CDR2 reads SVGIG (reference sequence). The CDR3 consists of 15 residues. V lost 0 bases, J lost 2 bases, and 11 bases lay in between. The chain's CDR3 is CAWSVSGAPYNEQFF. CDR3 DNA sequence: TGTGCCTGGAGTGTATCAGGGGCTCCCTACAATGAGCAGTTCTTC.